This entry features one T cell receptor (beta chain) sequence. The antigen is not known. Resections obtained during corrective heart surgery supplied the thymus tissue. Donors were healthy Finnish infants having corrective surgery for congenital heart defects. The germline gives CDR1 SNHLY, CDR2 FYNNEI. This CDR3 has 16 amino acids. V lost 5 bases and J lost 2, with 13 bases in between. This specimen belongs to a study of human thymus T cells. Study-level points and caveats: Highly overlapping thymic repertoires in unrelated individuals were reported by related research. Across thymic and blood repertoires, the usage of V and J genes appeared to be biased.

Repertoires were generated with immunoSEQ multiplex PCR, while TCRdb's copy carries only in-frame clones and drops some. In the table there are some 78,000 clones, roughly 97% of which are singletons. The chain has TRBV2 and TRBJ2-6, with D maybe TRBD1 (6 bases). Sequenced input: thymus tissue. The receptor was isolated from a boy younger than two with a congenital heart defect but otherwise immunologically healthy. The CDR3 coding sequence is TGTGCCAGCAGTACGTACAGGGAACCTGGGGCCAACGTCCTGACTTTC. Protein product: CASSTYREPGANVLTF.